These 9 T cell receptor beta chains were sequenced from one sample in a study of radiotherapy plus CTLA-4 blockade in lung cancer. Here immunoSEQ multiplex PCR was the method, and the copy in TCRdb shows in-frame clones only, minus some. The table lists over 80,000 clones, around 87% of them singletons. The sample was peripheral blood, taken from a patient treated with radiotherapy plus ipilimumab. Receptor source: a human donor with non-small cell lung cancer that progressed on radiotherapy plus ipilimumab.

V and J are TRBV5-4 and TRBJ1-6; D perhaps matches TRBD1 (5 bases). The CDR3 length is 16 residues. The germline V gene encodes CDR1 SGHNT and CDR2 YYREEE (reference sequence). The V and J ends lost 0 bases and 9 bases respectively, with 16 bases between them. As DNA, the CDR3 is TGTGCCAGCAGCTTGGTAAGGGGTTCATGGAGTTCACCCCTCCACTTT. Its protein product is CASSLVRGSWSSPLHF.

The rearrangement joins TRBV5-1 to TRBJ2-2, with D possibly matching TRBD1 (6 bases). There are 13 residues in the CDR3. The ends were cut back, 2 bases at V and 8 bases at J, with 10 bases in the middle. Germline CDR1 SGHRS, CDR2 YFSETQ. DNA of the CDR3: TGCGCCAGCAGCTTACAGGGTCCAGGGGAGCTGTTTTTT. It translates to CASSLQGPGELFF.

The V call is TRBV29-1, the J call TRBJ1-1; D perhaps matches TRBD1 (5 bases). The germline CDR1 and CDR2 sequences are SQVTM and ANQGSEA. V dropped 3 bases and J dropped 4 bases, with 15 bases sitting between them. The CDR3 has 14 residues. Written as DNA, the CDR3 is TGCAGCGTTGAGGGGCTCAGGGCGGGCACTGAAGCTTTCTTT. This sequence encodes CSVEGLRAGTEAFF.

V usage is TRBV2 and J usage is TRBJ1-3; D unclear. V was trimmed by 7 bases and J by 0 bases, leaving 7 bases between them. This CDR3 has 13 amino acids. CDR1 and CDR2 from the germline V gene are SNHLY and FYNNEI. The CDR3 is CASTKSSGNTIYF. CDR3 sequence (DNA): TGTGCCAGCACTAAAAGCTCTGGAAACACCATATATTTT.

The chain couples TRBV11-3 to TRBJ2-3; D remains ambiguous. The CDR3 consists of 14 residues. The germline gives CDR1 SGHNT, CDR2 YENEEA. Trimming took off 3 bases at V and 0 bases at J, with 7 bases between the two ends. This CDR3 is CASSFVGSTDTQYF. The CDR3 bases are TGTGCCAGCAGCTTCGTCGGGAGCACAGATACGCAGTATTTT.

The V and J genes are TRBV15 and TRBJ2-3, with a weak D call TRBD2 (5 bases). Germline lookup yields CDR1 LNHNV and CDR2 YYDKDF (reference sequence). V lost 5 bases to trimming and J lost 2 bases, with 11 bases between them. The CDR3 is made up of 14 amino acids. The CDR3 loop reads CATSGLWDTDTQYF. Written as DNA, the CDR3 is TGTGCCACCAGCGGACTCTGGGACACAGATACGCAGTATTTT.

V usage is TRBV6-5 and J usage is TRBJ1-4; D unresolved. Germline lookup yields CDR1 MNHEY and CDR2 SVGAGI. Trimming pared 6 bases from V and 7 bases from J, leaving 18 bases between. The CDR3 is 15 residues long. CDR3 sequence reads: CASRGSHPTGEKLFF. The DNA for the CDR3 is TGTGCCAGCAGGGGCTCTCACCCAACCGGTGAAAAACTGTTTTTT.

The chain uses TRBV30 and TRBJ2-7; D is uncertain. The V and J ends lost 5 bases and 2 bases respectively, with 16 bases between them. The CDR3 covers 14 residues. Germline V gene data show CDR1 as GTSNPN and CDR2 as SVGIG (reference sequence). The CDR3: CAWGPGGFAYEQYF. In DNA form, the CDR3 reads TGTGCCTGGGGGCCGGGTGGATTTGCCTACGAGCAGTACTTC.

The rearrangement uses TRBV5-6 and TRBJ2-7, with 7 bases fitting TRBD2. Germline V gives CDR1 SGHDT, CDR2 YYEEEE. The J segment lost 4 bases and the V segment lost 6 bases, leaving 10 bases of the junction unmatched. This CDR3 spans 14 amino acids. This CDR3 reads CASTASGREYEQYF. The DNA for the CDR3 is TGTGCCAGCACCGCATCGGGGAGGGAGTACGAGCAGTACTTC.